This TCR beta chain stems from a study of blood T cells in healthy people across ages. Germline lookup yields CDR1 MNHEY and CDR2 SVGAGI. V dropped 3 bases and J dropped 7 bases, with 18 bases sitting between them. This CDR3 is built from 15 residues. In its sample, this clonotype was seen a few times. Next came a second PCR, run for about 7 to 11 cycles, which used a sample-barcoded 5' primer along with a J-beta primer mix. TCRdb ran MiXCR on the 5' RACE reads and lists one entry per CDR3 protein. The table shows roughly 500,000 distinct CDR3 sequences, with about 25% occurring only once. These data are also associated with another study on T cells of mothers and their children.

The receptor was isolated from a boy between 10 and 17 years old in good health. The V and J genes are TRBV6-5 and TRBJ1-2, with D tentatively TRBD1 (5 bases). What was sequenced was blood. The CDR3, as DNA: TGTGCCAGCAGTTATCGGCAGAAGGGACCTGGTGGCTACACCTTC. It codes for CASSYRQKGPGGYTF.